Below, one TCR beta chain is given with its context. Antigen: not known. The record originates from a study of PD-1 blockade in classical Hodgkin lymphoma. Study-wide background: On a schedule of every 2 weeks, patients received nivolumab 3 mg/kg intravenously. The study, taken as a whole, reports: Relative to healthy donors, newly diagnosed patients reportedly had lower baseline TCR diversity, which was reported as lower still in relapsed/refractory patients. Whoever responded completely had baseline diversity much like that seen in newly diagnosed patients.

Relapse was seen in all patients after autologous stem cell transplantation, and brentuximab vedotin exposure was variable. V was clipped by 0 bases and J by 1 base, with 16 bases between them. The length of the CDR3 is 17 residues. Germline CDR1 SGHRS, CDR2 YFSETQ. Sequencing was performed with immunoSEQ multiplex PCR; in TCRdb, only in-frame clones are kept and a portion is missing. The sample has 20,000 to 25,000 clones; more than 60% are singletons. This TCR was sampled from a human donor with classical Hodgkin lymphoma. This sample comprised peripheral blood mononuclear cells (PBMCs), obtained at baseline. V is TRBV5-1 and J is TRBJ1-1; D may be TRBD1 (6 bases). In nucleotides, the CDR3 is TGCGCCAGCAGCTTGGGACAGGTTGGCTTGTCGAACACTGAAGCTTTCTTT. It yields the protein CASSLGQVGLSNTEAFF.